Listed here is a single T cell receptor (beta chain). The data stem from a study of blood T cell repertoires in COVID-19. Study overall: The study drew acute and convalescent COVID-19 samples from the United States, Italy and Spain. T cells, B-cell-depleted T cells, or PBMCs provided the cDNA or gDNA that served as material.

This CDR3 contains 16 residues. The V end was cut by 1 base, the J end by 7 bases, with 14 bases between. CDR1 and CDR2 from the germline V gene are SGHTA and FQGNSA. Patients from Seattle were sampled longitudinally, starting during active infection. Study processing details: Amplifying reference gene primers gave estimates of nucleated cell counts. Libraries were prepared by immunoSEQ multiplex PCR; TCRdb keeps only in-frame clonotypes and omits some of them. The DNA gave D and trimming, while V, J and clone size come from that table. The sample lists approximately 350,000 clones; about 88% were seen once.

This chain uses TRBV7-2 with TRBJ1-6; possibly TRBD1 for D (5 bases). Material for sequencing was peripheral blood. The clonotype originates from a woman in her 70s with COVID-19, enrolled during active disease. The CDR3 DNA reads as TGTGCCAGCAGCTTAGACGGGCAGGGTTGGAATTCACCCCTCCACTTT. Protein: CASSLDGQGWNSPLHF.